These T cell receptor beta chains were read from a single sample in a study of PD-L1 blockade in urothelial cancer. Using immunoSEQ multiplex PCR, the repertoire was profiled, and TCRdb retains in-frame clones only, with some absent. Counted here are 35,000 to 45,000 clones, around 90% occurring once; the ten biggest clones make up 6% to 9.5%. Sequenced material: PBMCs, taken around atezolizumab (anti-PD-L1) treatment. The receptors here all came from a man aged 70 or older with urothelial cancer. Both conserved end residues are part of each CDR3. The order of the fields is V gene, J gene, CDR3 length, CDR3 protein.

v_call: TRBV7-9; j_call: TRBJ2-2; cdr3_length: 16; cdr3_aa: CASSRLAGEWNGELFF
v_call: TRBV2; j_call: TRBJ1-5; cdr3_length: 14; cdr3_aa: CASSDRGVGQPQHF
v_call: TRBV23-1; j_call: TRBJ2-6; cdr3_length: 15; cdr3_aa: CASSPDRAGANVLTF
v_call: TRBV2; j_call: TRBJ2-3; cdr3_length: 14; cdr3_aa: CASSERTSTGTQYF
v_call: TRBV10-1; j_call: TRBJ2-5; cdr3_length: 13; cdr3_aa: CASSDRGQETQYF
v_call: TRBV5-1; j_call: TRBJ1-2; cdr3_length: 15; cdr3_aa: CASSDGDRGNYGYTF
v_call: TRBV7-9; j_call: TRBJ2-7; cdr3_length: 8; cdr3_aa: CFPREQYF
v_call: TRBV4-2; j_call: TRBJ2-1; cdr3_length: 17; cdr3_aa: CASSRETRQGSYNEQFF
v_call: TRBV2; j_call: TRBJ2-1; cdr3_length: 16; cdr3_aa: CASTSMLAGGMNEQFF
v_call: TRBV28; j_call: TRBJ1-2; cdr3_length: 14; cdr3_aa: CASSPPAALYGYTF
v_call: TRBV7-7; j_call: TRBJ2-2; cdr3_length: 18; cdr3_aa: CASSQGLAGGPSTGELFF
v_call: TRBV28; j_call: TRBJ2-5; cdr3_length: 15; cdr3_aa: CASSPDRASLWTQYF
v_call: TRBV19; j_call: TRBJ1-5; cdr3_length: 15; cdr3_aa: CASSIDNYSNQPQHF
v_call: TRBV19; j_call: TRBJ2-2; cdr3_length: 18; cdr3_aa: CASSTLRSGSGNTGELFF
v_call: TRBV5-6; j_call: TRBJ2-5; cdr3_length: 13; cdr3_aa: CASTIGGGAPQYF
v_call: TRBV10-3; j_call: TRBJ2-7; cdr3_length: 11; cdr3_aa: CATLAGLEQYF
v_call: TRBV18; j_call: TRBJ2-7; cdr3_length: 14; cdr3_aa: CASSPPMGPNEQYF
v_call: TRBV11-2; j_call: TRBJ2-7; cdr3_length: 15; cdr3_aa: CASSFTGQPTYEQYF
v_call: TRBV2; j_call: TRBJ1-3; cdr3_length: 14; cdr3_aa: CASNSRTSGNTIYF
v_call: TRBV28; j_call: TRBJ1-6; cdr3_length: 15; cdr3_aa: CASSFDRYYNSPLHF
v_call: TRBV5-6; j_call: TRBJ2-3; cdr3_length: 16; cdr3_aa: CASNPLAGGPTDTQYF
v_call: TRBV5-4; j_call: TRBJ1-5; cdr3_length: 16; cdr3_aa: CASSQQGGLSNQPQHF
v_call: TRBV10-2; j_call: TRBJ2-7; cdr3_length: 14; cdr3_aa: CASSLTSGAYEQYF
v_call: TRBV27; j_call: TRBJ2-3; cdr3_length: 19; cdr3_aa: CASSFSRASGRASTDTQYF
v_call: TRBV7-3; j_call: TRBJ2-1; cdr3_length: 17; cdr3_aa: CASTDFVRGSAHNEQFF
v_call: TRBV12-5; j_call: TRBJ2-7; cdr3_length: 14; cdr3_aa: CASAGGTGPHEQYF
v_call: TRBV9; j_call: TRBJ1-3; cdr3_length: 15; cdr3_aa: CASSVTDTSGNTIYF
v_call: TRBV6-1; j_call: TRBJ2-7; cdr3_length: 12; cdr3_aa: CASRGLAYEQYF
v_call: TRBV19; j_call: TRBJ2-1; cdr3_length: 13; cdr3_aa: CASSQNGWNEQFF
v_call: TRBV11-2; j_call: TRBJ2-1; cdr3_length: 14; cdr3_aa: CASSLIRQYNEQFF
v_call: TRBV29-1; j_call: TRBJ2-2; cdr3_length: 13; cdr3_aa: CSVDTGYTGELFF
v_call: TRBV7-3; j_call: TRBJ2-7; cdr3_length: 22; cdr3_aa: CASSPAVGGGAFCHVRYYEQYF
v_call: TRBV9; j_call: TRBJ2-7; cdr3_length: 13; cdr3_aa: CASSAASGYEQYF
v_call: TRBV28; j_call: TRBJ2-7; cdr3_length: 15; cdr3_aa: CASSPSRDRGHEQYF
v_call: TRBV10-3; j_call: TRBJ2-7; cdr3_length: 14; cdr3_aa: CATKQDGSSYEQYF
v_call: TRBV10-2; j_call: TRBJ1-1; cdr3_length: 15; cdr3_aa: CASSVKSFWSTEAFF
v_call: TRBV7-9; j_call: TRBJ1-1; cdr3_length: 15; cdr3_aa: CASSPAGQMNTEAFF
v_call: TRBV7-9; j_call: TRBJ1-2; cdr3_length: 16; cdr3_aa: CASSLVTGQGNYGYTF
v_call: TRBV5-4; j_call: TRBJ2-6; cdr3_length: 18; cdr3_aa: CASSPTGTGGSGANVLTF
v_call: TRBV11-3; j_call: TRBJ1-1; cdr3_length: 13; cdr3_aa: CASSLAAGFEAFF
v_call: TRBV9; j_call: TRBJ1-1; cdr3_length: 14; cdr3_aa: CASSVGPGNTEAFF
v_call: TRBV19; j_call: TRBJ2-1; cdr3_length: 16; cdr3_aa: CASSIGRLAGFNEQFF